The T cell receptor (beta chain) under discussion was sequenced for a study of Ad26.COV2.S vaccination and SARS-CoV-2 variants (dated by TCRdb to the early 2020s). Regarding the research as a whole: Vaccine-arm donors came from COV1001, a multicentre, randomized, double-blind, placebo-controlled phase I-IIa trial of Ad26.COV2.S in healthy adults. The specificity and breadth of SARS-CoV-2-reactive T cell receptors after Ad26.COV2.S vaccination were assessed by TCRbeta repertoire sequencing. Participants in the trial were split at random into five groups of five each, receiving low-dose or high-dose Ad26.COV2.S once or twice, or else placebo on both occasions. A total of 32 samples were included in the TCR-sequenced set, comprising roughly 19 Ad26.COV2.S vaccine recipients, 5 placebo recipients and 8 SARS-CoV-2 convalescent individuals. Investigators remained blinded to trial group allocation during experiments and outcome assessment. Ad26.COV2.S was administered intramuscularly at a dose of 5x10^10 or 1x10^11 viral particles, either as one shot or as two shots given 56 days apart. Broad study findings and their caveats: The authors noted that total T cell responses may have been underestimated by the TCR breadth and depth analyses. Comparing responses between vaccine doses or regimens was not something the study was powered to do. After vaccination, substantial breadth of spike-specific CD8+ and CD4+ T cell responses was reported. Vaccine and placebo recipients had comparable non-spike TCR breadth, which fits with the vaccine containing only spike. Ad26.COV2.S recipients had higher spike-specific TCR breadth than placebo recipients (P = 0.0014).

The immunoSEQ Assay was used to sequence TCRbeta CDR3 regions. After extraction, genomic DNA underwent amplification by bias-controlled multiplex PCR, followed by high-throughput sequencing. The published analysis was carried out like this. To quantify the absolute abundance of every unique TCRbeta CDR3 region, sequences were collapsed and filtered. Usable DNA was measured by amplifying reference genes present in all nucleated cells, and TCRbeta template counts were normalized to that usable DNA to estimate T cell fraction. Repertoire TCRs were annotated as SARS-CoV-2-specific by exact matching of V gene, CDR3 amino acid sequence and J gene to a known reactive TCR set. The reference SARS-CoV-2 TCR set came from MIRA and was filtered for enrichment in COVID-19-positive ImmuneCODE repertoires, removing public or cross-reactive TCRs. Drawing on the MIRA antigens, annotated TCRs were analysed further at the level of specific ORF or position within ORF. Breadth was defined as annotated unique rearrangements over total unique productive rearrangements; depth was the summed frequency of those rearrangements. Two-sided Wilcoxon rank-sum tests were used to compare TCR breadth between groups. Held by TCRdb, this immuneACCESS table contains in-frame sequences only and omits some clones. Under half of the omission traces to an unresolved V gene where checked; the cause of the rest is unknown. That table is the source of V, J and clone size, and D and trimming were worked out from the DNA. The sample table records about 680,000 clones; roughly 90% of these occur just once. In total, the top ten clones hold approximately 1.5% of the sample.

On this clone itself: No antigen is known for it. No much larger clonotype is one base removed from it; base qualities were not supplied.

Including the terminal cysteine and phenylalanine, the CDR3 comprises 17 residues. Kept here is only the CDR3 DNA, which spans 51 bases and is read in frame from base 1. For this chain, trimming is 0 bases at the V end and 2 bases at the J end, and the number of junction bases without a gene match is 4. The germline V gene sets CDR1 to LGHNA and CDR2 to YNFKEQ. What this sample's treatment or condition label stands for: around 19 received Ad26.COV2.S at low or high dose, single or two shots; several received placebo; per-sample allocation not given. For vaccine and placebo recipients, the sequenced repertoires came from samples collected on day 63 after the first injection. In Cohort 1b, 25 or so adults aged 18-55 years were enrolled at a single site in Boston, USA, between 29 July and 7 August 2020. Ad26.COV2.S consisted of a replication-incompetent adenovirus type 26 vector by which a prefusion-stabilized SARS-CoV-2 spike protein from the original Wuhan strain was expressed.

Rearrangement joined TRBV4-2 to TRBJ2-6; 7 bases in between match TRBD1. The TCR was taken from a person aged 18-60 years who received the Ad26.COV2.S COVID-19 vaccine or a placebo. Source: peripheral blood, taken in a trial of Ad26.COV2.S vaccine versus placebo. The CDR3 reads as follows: CASSQERQGAGANVLTF. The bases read TGTGCCAGCAGCCAAGAAAGACAGGGCGCTGGGGCCAACGTCCTGACTTTC.